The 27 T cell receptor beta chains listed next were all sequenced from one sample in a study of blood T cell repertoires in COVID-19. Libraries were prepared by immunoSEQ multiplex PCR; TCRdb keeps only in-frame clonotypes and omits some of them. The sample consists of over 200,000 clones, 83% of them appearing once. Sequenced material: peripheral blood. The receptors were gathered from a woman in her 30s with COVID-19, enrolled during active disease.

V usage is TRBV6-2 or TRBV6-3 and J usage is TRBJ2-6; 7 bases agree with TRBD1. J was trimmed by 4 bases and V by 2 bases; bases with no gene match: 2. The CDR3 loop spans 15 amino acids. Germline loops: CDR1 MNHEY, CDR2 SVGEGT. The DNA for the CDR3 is TGTGCCAGCAGTTACGACAGGGCCGGGGCCAACGTCCTGACTTTC. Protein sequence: CASSYDRAGANVLTF.

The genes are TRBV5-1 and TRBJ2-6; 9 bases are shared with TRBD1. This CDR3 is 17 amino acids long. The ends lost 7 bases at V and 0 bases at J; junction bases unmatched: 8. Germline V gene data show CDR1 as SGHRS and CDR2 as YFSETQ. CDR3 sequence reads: CASCRDRVTSGANVLTF. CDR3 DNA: TGCGCCAGCTGCCGGGACAGGGTCACCTCTGGGGCCAACGTCCTGACTTTC.

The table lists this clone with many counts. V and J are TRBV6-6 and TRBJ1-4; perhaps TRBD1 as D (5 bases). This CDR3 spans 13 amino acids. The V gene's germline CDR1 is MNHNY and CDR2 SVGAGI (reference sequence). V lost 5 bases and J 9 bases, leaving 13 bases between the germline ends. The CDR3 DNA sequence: TGTGCCAGCAGTACGCGGGACGACCAAAAACTGTTTTTT. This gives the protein CASSTRDDQKLFF.

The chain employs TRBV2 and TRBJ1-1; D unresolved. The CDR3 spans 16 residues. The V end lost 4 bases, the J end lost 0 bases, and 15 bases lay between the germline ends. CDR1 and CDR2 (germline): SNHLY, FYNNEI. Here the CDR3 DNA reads TGTGCCAGCAGTGTCCGACGGAGCGGTATGAACACTGAAGCTTTCTTT. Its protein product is CASSVRRSGMNTEAFF.

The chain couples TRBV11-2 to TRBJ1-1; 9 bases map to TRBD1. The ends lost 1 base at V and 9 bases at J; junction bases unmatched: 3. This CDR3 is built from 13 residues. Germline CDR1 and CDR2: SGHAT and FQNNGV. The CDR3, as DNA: TGTGCCAGCAGCTTAGGGGACAGGGCGAAAGCTTTCTTT. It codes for CASSLGDRAKAFF.

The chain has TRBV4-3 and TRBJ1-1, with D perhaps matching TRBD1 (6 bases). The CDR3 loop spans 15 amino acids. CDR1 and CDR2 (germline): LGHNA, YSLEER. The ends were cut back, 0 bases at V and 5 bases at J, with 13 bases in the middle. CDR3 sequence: CASSQDARGGTEAFF. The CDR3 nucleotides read TGCGCCAGCAGCCAAGATGCGAGGGGGGGGACTGAAGCTTTCTTT.

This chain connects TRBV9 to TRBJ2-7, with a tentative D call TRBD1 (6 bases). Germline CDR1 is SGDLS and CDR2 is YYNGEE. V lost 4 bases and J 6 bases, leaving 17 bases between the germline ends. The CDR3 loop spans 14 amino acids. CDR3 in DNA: TGTGCCAGCAGCCCTCGACAGGAACTGGGCGAGCAGTACTTC. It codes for CASSPRQELGEQYF.

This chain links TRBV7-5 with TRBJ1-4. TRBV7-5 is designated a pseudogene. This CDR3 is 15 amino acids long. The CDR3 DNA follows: TGTGTCAGAAGCTTAGTCGGAGCAACTAATGAAAAACTGTTTTTT. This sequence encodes CVRSLVGATNEKLFF.

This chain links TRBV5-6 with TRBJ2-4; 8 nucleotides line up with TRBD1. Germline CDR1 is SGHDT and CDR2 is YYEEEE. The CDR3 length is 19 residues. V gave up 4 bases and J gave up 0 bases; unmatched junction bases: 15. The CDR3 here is CASSPGETGVLLAKNIQYF. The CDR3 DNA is TGTGCCAGCAGCCCGGGCGAGACAGGGGTTTTATTAGCCAAAAACATTCAGTACTTC. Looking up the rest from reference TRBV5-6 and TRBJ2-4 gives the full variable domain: DAGVTQSPTHLIKTRGQQVTLRCSPKSGHDTVSWYQQALGQGPQFIFQYYEEEERQRGNFPDRFSGHQFPNYSSELNVNALLLGDSALYLCASSPGETGVLLAKNIQYFGAGTRLSVL.

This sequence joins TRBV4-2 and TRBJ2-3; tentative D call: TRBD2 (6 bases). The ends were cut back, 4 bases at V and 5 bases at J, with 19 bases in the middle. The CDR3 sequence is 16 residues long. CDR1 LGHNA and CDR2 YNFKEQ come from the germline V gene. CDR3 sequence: CASSPDPGVVVDTQYF. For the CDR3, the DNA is TGTGCCAGCAGCCCGGACCCGGGAGTCGTGGTAGATACGCAGTATTTT.

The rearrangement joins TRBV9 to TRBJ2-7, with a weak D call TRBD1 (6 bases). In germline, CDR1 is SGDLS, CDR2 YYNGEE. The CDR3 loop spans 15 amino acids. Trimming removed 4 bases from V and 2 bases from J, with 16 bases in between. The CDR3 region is CASSLEMGHTYEQYF. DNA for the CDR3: TGTGCCAGCAGCTTAGAGATGGGACACACCTACGAGCAGTACTTC.

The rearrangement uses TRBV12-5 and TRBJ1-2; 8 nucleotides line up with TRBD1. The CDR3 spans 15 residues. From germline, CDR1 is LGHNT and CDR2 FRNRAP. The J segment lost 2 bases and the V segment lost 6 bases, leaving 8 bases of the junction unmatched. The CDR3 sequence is CASGPIGQGNYGYTF. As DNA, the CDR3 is TGTGCTAGTGGCCCGATCGGACAGGGAAACTATGGCTACACCTTC.

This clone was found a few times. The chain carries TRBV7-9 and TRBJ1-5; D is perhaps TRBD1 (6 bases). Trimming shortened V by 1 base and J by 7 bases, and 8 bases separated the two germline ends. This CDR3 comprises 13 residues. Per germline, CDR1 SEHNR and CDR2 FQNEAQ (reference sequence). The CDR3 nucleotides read TGTGCCAGCAGCTTAGGGGGGGGCCAGCCCCAGCATTTT. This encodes CASSLGGGQPQHF.

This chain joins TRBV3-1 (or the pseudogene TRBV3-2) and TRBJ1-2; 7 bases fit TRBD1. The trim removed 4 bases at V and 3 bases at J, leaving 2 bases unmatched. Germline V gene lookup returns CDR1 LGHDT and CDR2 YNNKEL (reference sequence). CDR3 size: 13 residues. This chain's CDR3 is CASSLGTDYGYTF. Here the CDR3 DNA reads TGTGCCAGCAGCCTAGGGACAGACTATGGCTACACCTTC.

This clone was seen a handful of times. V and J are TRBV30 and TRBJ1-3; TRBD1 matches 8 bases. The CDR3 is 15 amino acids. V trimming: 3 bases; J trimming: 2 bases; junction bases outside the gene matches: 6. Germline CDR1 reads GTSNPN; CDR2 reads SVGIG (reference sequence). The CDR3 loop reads CAWSNRGRAGNTIYF. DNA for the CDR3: TGTGCCTGGAGCAACAGGGGGAGGGCTGGAAACACCATATATTTT.

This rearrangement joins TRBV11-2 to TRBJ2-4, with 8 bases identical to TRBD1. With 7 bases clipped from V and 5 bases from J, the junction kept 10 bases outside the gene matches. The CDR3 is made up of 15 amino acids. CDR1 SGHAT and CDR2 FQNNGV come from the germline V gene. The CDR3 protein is CASKQLGGQENIQYF. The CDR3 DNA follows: TGTGCCAGCAAGCAACTCGGGGGACAGGAAAACATTCAGTACTTC.

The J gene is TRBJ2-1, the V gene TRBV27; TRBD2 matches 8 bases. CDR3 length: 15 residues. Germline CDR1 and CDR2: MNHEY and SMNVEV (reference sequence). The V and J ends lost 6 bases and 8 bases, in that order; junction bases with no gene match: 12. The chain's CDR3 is CASSLRTSLGDEQFF. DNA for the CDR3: TGTGCCAGCAGCCTCAGGACTAGCCTTGGGGATGAGCAGTTCTTC.

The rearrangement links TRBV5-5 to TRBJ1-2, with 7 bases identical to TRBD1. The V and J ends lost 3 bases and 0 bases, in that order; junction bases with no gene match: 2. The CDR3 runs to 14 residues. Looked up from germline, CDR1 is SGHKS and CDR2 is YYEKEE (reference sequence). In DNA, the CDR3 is TGTGCCAGCAGCTGGGACAGCTCTAACTATGGCTACACCTTC. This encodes CASSWDSSNYGYTF.

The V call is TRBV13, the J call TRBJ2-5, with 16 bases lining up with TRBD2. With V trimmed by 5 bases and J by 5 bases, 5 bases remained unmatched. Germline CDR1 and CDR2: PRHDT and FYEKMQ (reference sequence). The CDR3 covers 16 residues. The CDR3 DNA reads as TGTGCCAGCAGCGGGACTAGCGGGAGGGCCAGGGAGACCCAGTACTTC. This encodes CASSGTSGRARETQYF.

The CDR3 here is CASSPTSGSAKNIQYF. In DNA, the CDR3 is TGTGCCAGCAGCCCCACTAGCGGCTCGGCCAAAAACATTCAGTACTTC. V usage is TRBV9 and J usage is TRBJ2-4; TRBD2 aligns across 8 bases. Looked up from germline, CDR1 is SGDLS and CDR2 is YYNGEE. The CDR3 is 16 amino acids. The V and J ends lost 4 bases and 1 base, in that order; junction bases with no gene match: 7.

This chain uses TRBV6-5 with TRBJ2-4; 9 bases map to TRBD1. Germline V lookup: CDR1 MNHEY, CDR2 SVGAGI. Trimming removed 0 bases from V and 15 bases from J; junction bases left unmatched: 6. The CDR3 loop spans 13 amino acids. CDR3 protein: CASSYSRQGVWYF. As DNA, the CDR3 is TGTGCCAGCAGTTACTCGCGACAGGGGGTTTGGTACTTC.

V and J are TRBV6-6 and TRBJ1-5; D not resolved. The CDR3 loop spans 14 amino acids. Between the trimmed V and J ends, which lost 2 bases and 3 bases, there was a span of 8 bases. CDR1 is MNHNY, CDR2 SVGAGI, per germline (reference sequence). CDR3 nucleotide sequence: TGTGCCAGCAGTTACGGGCAGTTCAATCAGCCCCAGCATTTT. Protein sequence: CASSYGQFNQPQHF.

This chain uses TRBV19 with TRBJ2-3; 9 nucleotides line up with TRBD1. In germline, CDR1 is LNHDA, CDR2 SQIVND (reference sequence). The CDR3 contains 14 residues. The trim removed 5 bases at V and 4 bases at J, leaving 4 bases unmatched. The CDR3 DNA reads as TGTGCCAGTAGTGTCGGACAGGGGCCAGATACGCAGTATTTT. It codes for CASSVGQGPDTQYF. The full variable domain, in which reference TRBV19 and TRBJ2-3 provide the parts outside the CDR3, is DGGITQSPKYLFRKEGQNVTLSCEQNLNHDAMYWYRQDPGQGLRLIYYSQIVNDFQKGDIAEGYSVSREKKESFPLTVTSAQKNPTAFYLCASSVGQGPDTQYFGPGTRLTVL.

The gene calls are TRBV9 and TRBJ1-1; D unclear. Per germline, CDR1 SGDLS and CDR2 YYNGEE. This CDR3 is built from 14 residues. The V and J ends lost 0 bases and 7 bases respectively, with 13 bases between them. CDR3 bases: TGTGCCAGCAGCGTAGACCCTGACCGGGGTGAAGCTTTCTTT. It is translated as CASSVDPDRGEAFF.

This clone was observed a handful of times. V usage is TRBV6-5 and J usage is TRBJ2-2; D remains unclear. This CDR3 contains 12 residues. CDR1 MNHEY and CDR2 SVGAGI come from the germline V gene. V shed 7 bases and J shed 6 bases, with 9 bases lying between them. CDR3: CASTRQAGELFF. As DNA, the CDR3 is TGTGCCAGCACCCGGCAGGCCGGGGAGCTGTTTTTT.

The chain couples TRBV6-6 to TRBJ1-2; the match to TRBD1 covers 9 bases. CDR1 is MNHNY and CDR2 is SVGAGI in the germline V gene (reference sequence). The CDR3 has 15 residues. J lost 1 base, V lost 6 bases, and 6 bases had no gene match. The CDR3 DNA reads TGTGCCAGCAGGCGGACAGGGGAGGGTAACTATGGCTACACCTTC. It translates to CASRRTGEGNYGYTF.

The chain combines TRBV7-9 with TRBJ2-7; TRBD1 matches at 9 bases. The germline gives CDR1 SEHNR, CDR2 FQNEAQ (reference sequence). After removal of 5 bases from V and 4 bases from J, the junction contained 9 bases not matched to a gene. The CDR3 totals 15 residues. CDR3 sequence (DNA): TGTGCCAGCAGCCTGGGGGGGACAGGGTTATACGAGCAGTACTTC. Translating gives CASSLGGTGLYEQYF.